This record concerns one T cell receptor (beta chain) sequence. Its antigen is still unknown. The PCR employed 60 Vbeta primers together with 13 Jbeta primers. Generated by immunoSEQ multiplex PCR, the TCRdb table keeps only in-frame clones and is missing some. The sample yields about 100,000 clones, about 80% seen once. This sample was included in a study of cytomegalovirus exposure and HLA in healthy donors. In the study overall: A previous analysis identified 95 million to 120 million unique TCR beta sequences derived from around 200 million T cells.

CDR3 size: 19 residues. Study outcomes and limitations: With high specificity and sensitivity, the classifier reportedly diagnosed cytomegalovirus status.

This sequence originates from a woman aged 60-75 years in good health and CMV-seronegative. Sequencing was carried out using PBMCs. The chain joins TRBV21-1 to TRBJ2-5; the table's D call TRBD2 went unverified against the DNA. TRBV21-1 corresponds to a pseudogene. The CDR3 nucleotides read TGTGCCAGCAGCAAAGGGCGGGGGAACAGGGTGGAGTTCCAAGAGACCCAGTACTTC. Protein: CASSKGRGNRVEFQETQYF.